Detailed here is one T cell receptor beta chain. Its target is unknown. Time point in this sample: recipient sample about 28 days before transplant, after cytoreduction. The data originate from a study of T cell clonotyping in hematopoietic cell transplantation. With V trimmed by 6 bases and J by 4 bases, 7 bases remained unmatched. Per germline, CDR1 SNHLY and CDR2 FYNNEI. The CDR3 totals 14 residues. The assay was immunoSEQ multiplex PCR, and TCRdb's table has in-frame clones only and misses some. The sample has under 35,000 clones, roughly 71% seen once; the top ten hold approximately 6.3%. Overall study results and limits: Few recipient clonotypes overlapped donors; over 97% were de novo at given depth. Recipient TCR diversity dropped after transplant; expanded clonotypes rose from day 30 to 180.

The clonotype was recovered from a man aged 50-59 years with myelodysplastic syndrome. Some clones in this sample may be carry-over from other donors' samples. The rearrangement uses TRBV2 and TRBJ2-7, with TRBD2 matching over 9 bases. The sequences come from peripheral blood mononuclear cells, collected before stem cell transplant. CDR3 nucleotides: TGTGCCAGCAGCGATGCGGGGGGGCGATACGAGCAGTACTTC. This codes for CASSDAGGRYEQYF.